The 20 T cell receptor beta chains below all came from one sample that was sequenced in a study of CD8 T cells in ankylosing spondylitis. Study outcomes and limitations: Several highly homologous variants made up a TCR beta motif, and this motif appeared characteristic of ankylosing spondylitis blood.

What these receptors recognize is not known. TCRdb reprocessed the 5' RACE reads with MiXCR, giving one entry per CDR3 protein. The sample shows 700,000 to 850,000 distinct CDR3 sequences, about an eighth of them seen only once. Input material: blood, either unsorted or a sorted T cell fraction (not recorded which). The receptors derive from a male donor with ankylosing spondylitis.

This clonotype was observed at least ten times. J is TRBJ2-1 and V is TRBV20-1, with D possibly matching TRBD1 (6 bases). Trimming took 6 bases from V and 9 from J, leaving 15 bases between them. There are 12 residues in the CDR3. Germline CDR1 and CDR2: DFQATT and SNEGSKA (reference sequence). CDR3 sequence reads: CSARGAFGEQFF. The CDR3 bases are TGCAGTGCCAGGGGAGCGTTCGGTGAGCAGTTCTTC.

This clonotype came up a few times. J is TRBJ2-1 and V is TRBV28; a possible D gene is TRBD1 (6 bases). Trimming removed 7 bases at V and 0 bases at J, with 10 bases between. The CDR3 has 14 amino acids. In germline, CDR1 is MDHEN, CDR2 SYDVKM. The CDR3 nucleotides read TGTGCCAGCATTACAGGGAGCTCCTACAATGAGCAGTTCTTC. Translating it yields CASITGSSYNEQFF.

This clonotype was seen ten or more times. The rearrangement joins TRBV29-1 to TRBJ2-3, with 9 bases lining up with TRBD2. Trimming cost V 5 bases and J 2 bases; bases outside gene matches: 8. The CDR3 sequence is 15 residues long. Germline V gene data show CDR1 as SQVTM and CDR2 as ANQGSEA. CDR3 sequence reads: CSVQPSGGYTDTQYF. The CDR3 DNA is TGCAGCGTTCAGCCCAGCGGGGGGTACACAGATACGCAGTATTTT.

V and J are TRBV10-3 and TRBJ2-2; 8 bases are shared with TRBD2. Germline values: CDR1 ENHRY, CDR2 SYGVKD. The CDR3 has 16 residues. The V segment lost 5 bases and the J segment 4 bases; nucleotides outside the gene matches: 9. In DNA, the CDR3 is TGTGCCATCAGTCACCCAGCGGGGGAGGGCACCGGGGAGCTGTTTTTT. It translates to CAISHPAGEGTGELFF.

The V gene is TRBV7-6, the J gene TRBJ2-1; 11 bases map to TRBD1. The trim removed 5 bases at V and 4 bases at J, leaving 7 bases unmatched. Germline V gene data show CDR1 as SGHVS and CDR2 as FNYEAQ. CDR3 length: 16 amino acids. CDR3 protein: CASSRTGGQGYNEQFF. CDR3 sequence (DNA): TGTGCCAGCAGCCGGACAGGGGGCCAGGGATACAATGAGCAGTTCTTC.

This clonotype occurred many times. The DNA of the CDR3 is TGTGCCATCAGTTCGGGACTAGCGGGAGCGACCTTCAATGAGCAGTTCTTC. Its translation is CAISSGLAGATFNEQFF. J is TRBJ2-1 and V is TRBV10-3; 14 bases match TRBD2. With V trimmed by 5 bases and J by 6 bases, 9 bases remained unmatched. CDR1 is ENHRY, CDR2 SYGVKD, per germline. The CDR3 is 17 amino acids.

This clonotype showed up many times. The rearrangement links TRBV6-2 or TRBV6-3 to TRBJ2-5; D gene ambiguous. The V end was cut by 2 bases, the J end by 2 bases, with 9 bases between. Germline CDR1 and CDR2: MNHEY and SVGEGT. The CDR3 totals 14 residues. CDR3 nucleotides: TGTGCCAGCAGTTACGTGTCAGGTCAAGAGACCCAGTACTTC. It translates to CASSYVSGQETQYF.

The rearrangement links TRBV7-9 to TRBJ2-7, with D perhaps being TRBD1 or TRBD2 (5 bases each). CDR1 and CDR2 (germline): SEHNR, FQNEAQ (reference sequence). There are 13 residues in the CDR3. V lost 5 bases and J lost 5, with 13 bases in between. The CDR3 loop reads CASSPGPWDEQYF. CDR3 coding DNA: TGTGCCAGCAGCCCGGGACCGTGGGACGAGCAGTACTTC.

The chain has TRBV9 and TRBJ2-5; 10 bases are a match to TRBD2. The V gene's germline CDR1 is SGDLS and CDR2 YYNGEE. The length of the CDR3 is 16 residues. The V and J ends lost 0 bases and 5 bases, in that order; junction bases with no gene match: 7. This chain's CDR3 is CASSVGPSGGRETQYF. The DNA of the CDR3 is TGTGCCAGCAGCGTAGGTCCTAGCGGGGGACGTGAGACCCAGTACTTC.

The chain uses TRBV4-3 and TRBJ1-2; D not certain. V was cut by 1 base and J by 4 bases, with 13 bases left in between. The germline V gene has CDR1 LGHNA and CDR2 YSLEER. CDR3 size: 15 residues. The CDR3 loop is CASSQGGITGYGYTF. CDR3 sequence (DNA): TGCGCCAGCAGCCAAGGAGGGATTACGGGCTATGGCTACACCTTC.

The chain combines TRBV20-1 with TRBJ2-7; the match to TRBD1 covers 7 bases. This CDR3 spans 12 amino acids. With V trimmed by 6 bases and J by 5 bases, 7 bases remained unmatched. CDR1 and CDR2 from the germline V gene are DFQATT and SNEGSKA (reference sequence). The CDR3 DNA reads TGCAGTGCGGATACAGGGGTCGACGAGCAGTACTTC. Amino acids: CSADTGVDEQYF.

The rearrangement links TRBV4-3 to TRBJ1-2; 10 bases are shared with TRBD1. The germline V gene encodes CDR1 LGHNA and CDR2 YSLEER. V shed 4 bases and J 6 bases; nucleotides not matched to a gene: 5. The CDR3 covers 14 residues. CDR3 sequence reads: CASSLRTGGNGYTF. CDR3 in DNA: TGCGCCAGCAGCCTCCGGACAGGGGGTAATGGCTACACCTTC.

The chain carries TRBV20-1 and TRBJ1-5; TRBD1 is a possible D gene (5 bases). Per germline, CDR1 DFQATT and CDR2 SNEGSKA (reference sequence). Trimming took 1 base from V and 0 from J, leaving 10 bases between them. The CDR3 loop spans 15 amino acids. The CDR3, as DNA: TGCAGTGCTAGAGGAGACAGATATAGCAATCAGCCCCAGCATTTT. This encodes CSARGDRYSNQPQHF.

This clonotype came up a few times. V gene TRBV6-2 or TRBV6-3 combines with J gene TRBJ1-2; D not resolved. V lost 6 bases and J lost 7, with 15 bases in between. CDR3 length: 13 residues. The germline V gene has CDR1 MNHEY and CDR2 SVGEGT. In DNA, the CDR3 is TGTGCCAGCAGAATGACGGCCCACAGTGGCTACACCTTC. Translating gives CASRMTAHSGYTF.

This clonotype was detected ten times or more. The V call is TRBV5-1, the J call TRBJ2-2; the D is unclear. The V end was cut by 4 bases, the J end by 6 bases, with 13 bases between. Per germline, CDR1 SGHRS and CDR2 YFSETQ. The length of the CDR3 is 14 residues. CDR3 amino acids: CASSPTITAGELFF. The CDR3 DNA is TGCGCCAGCAGCCCCACGATCACGGCCGGGGAGCTGTTTTTT.

This chain uses TRBV6-1 with TRBJ2-3; 7 positions agree with TRBD2. Trimming cost V 3 bases and J 4 bases; bases outside gene matches: 7. The CDR3 length is 15 residues. Germline V gene data show CDR1 as MNHNS and CDR2 as SASEGT. The DNA of the CDR3 is TGTGCCAGCAGTGAGGGACTACCTGGCGCAGATACGCAGTATTTT. It specifies CASSEGLPGADTQYF.

There are a few counts of this clonotype. This sequence joins TRBV2 and TRBJ2-5; D is undetermined. V was cut by 7 bases and J by 1 base, with 13 bases left in between. There are 14 residues in the CDR3. CDR1 is SNHLY and CDR2 is FYNNEI in the germline V gene. The CDR3 loop is CASIPDPAQETQYF. CDR3 in DNA: TGTGCCAGCATTCCCGACCCAGCCCAAGAGACCCAGTACTTC.

This clonotype was found many times. The V and J genes are TRBV5-1 and TRBJ2-5; D tentatively fits TRBD1 or TRBD2 (6 bases each). This CDR3 contains 14 residues. V was clipped by 2 bases and J by 2 bases, with 10 bases between them. Germline assignment: CDR1 SGHRS and CDR2 YFSETQ. Here the CDR3 DNA reads TGCGCCAGCAGCTTATGGGGGGCACAAGAGACCCAGTACTTC. As protein: CASSLWGAQETQYF. The full variable domain, in which reference TRBV5-1 and TRBJ2-5 provide the parts outside the CDR3, is KAGVTQTPRYLIKTRGQQVTLSCSPISGHRSVSWYQQTPGQGLQFLFEYFSETQRNKGNFPGRFSGRQFSNSRSEMNVSTLELGDSALYLCASSLWGAQETQYFGPGTRLLVL.

This clonotype has ten or more counts. The chain combines TRBV24-1 with TRBJ1-5; D is uncertain. Trimming pared 4 bases from V and 0 bases from J, leaving 12 bases between. CDR3 length: 16 amino acids. Germline V gene sequence: CDR1 KGHDR, CDR2 SFDVKD. The CDR3 nucleotides read TGTGCCACCAGTGACCGGACTTTTAATAGCAATCAGCCCCAGCATTTT. As protein: CATSDRTFNSNQPQHF.

The chain links TRBV18 to TRBJ1-4; D unclear. Germline-derived CDR1 and CDR2 are KGHSH and LQKENI. V was cut by 1 base and J by 0 bases, with 15 bases left in between. This CDR3 contains 18 residues. In nucleotides, the CDR3 is TGTGCCAGCTCACCACAGGTTCCTAGCCTCTCAACTAATGAAAAACTGTTTTTT. Its protein product is CASSPQVPSLSTNEKLFF.